This T cell receptor beta chain was sequenced during a study of blood T cell repertoires in COVID-19. About the research overall: Samples of COVID-19 (acute and convalescent) were obtained from the United States, Italy and Spain.

Trimming cost V 0 bases and J 1 base, with 12 bases left between them. Germline V gene sequence: CDR1 LGHNA, CDR2 YSLEER. The CDR3 spans 16 residues. In the authors' workflow: Estimated nucleated cell counts came from reference gene primer amplification. The data were produced by immunoSEQ multiplex PCR, yet TCRdb's version contains in-frame clones alone and is incomplete. The DNA was the basis for D and trimming; V, J and clone size are from that table. The profile shows 200,000 to 250,000 clones, approximately 81% of them singletons. The specimen was peripheral blood. This clonotype was obtained from a woman aged 80 or over with acute or convalescent COVID-19. This sequence joins TRBV4-3 and TRBJ1-1, with D possibly TRBD1 on 5 matching bases. The CDR3 nucleotides are TGCGCCAGCAGCCAAGAGCCCTGGGGGGGGAACACTGAAGCTTTCTTT. Its protein is CASSQEPWGGNTEAFF.